The 10 T cell receptor beta chains listed next were all sequenced from one sample in a study of shared clonotypes between healthy human individuals. Sequencing was performed with immunoSEQ multiplex PCR; in TCRdb, only in-frame clones are kept and a portion is missing. The sample contains about 990,000 clones, 78% of which appear only once. The specimen was memory CD4+ T cells from PBMCs. Subset indicated: CD45RA-negative fraction. Receptor source: a man aged 18 to 29 in good health. Some clones in this sample may be carry-over from other donors' samples.

This clone came up many times. V usage is TRBV4-2 and J usage is TRBJ1-2; D call uncertain. Between the trimmed V and J ends, which lost 3 bases and 2 bases, there was a span of 10 bases. This CDR3 has 14 residues. The germline V gene has CDR1 LGHNA and CDR2 YNFKEQ. The CDR3 DNA reads TGTGCCAGCAGCCAGGGAGACGGGAACTATGGCTACACCTTC. Encoded protein: CASSQGDGNYGYTF.

The rearrangement uses TRBV27 and TRBJ2-5; tentative D call: TRBD2 (5 bases). Germline V gene sequence: CDR1 MNHEY, CDR2 SMNVEV (reference sequence). The CDR3 consists of 13 residues. V lost 3 bases and J lost 5, with 10 bases in between. CDR3 DNA sequence: TGTGCCAGCAGTTTTTTGGGAGAGGAGACCCAGTACTTC. Protein product: CASSFLGEETQYF.

The gene calls are TRBV5-8 and TRBJ2-7; 14 positions match TRBD2. The germline CDR1 and CDR2 sequences are SGHTS and YDEGEE. The V and J ends lost 3 bases and 4 bases, in that order; junction bases with no gene match: 9. This CDR3 is 17 amino acids long. The CDR3: CASSSTSGRARYYEQYF. In DNA, the CDR3 is TGTGCCAGCAGCTCGACTAGCGGGAGGGCCCGATATTACGAGCAGTACTTC.

This clone was recorded a few times. The chain employs TRBV6-5 and TRBJ2-7; D is undetermined. The CDR3 is 15 amino acids. V lost 3 bases to trimming and J lost 5 bases, with 17 bases between them. CDR1 MNHEY and CDR2 SVGAGI come from the germline V gene. In DNA, the CDR3 is TGTGCCAGCAGTTATTCCCTCCTGAAGGACCACGAGCAGTACTTC. Its translation: CASSYSLLKDHEQYF.

This clone was counted a single time. V usage is TRBV28 and J usage is TRBJ1-2; no clear D. This CDR3 has 14 amino acids. The V gene's germline CDR1 is MDHEN and CDR2 SYDVKM. V was pared by 5 bases and J by 10 bases, with 20 bases between. CDR3 sequence: CASSPAGRVPYYTF. In DNA, the CDR3 is TGTGCCAGCAGTCCGGCGGGGAGGGTTCCGTACTACACCTTC.

The J gene is TRBJ1-4, the V gene TRBV4-2, with 9 bases aligning to TRBD1. The ends lost 2 bases at V and 9 bases at J; junction bases unmatched: 13. The CDR3 loop spans 17 amino acids. The V gene's germline CDR1 is LGHNA and CDR2 YNFKEQ. Here the CDR3 reads CASSQLGQGWDFKKLFF. As DNA, the CDR3 is TGTGCCAGCAGCCAACTGGGACAGGGTTGGGATTTTAAAAAACTGTTTTTT.

CDR3 sequence (DNA): TGTGCCAGTAGGCAAGACAGGAGCAATCAGCCCCAGCATTTT. Its translation is CASRQDRSNQPQHF. The gene calls are TRBV19 and TRBJ1-5, with D tentatively TRBD1 (6 bases). Trimming left V 6 bases short and J 1 base short, with 10 bases between. The CDR3 runs 14 residues. In germline, CDR1 is LNHDA, CDR2 SQIVND (reference sequence).

Concerning this clone: This same CDR3 is encoded by further DNA sequences in the sample. CDR3 coding DNA: TGTGCCAGCAGATTGTCCTCCCGGGAGACCCAGTACTTC. Translation: CASRLSSRETQYF. This sequence joins TRBV28 and TRBJ2-5; D gene ambiguous. V dropped 6 bases and J dropped 5 bases, with 13 bases sitting between them. CDR3 length: 13 amino acids. Germline CDR1 and CDR2: MDHEN and SYDVKM.

In this sample, this clone turned up many times. V usage is TRBV4-2 and J usage is TRBJ1-4, with D uncertain. The CDR3 has 16 amino acids. Deletions cut 0 bases from V and 8 bases from J, with 16 bases between. Germline CDR1 is LGHNA and CDR2 is YNFKEQ. The CDR3 protein is CASSQESVPGGEKLFF. The CDR3, as DNA: TGTGCCAGCAGCCAAGAATCGGTCCCCGGCGGGGAAAAACTGTTTTTT.

The chain links TRBV5-1 to TRBJ1-4; D is possibly TRBD1 (5 bases). Between the trimmed V and J ends, which lost 3 bases and 7 bases, there was a span of 16 bases. The CDR3 extends over 15 amino acids. Germline V gene sequence: CDR1 SGHRS, CDR2 YFSETQ. CDR3 in DNA: TGCGCCAGCAGCTCCGAAGGGGTGGGAGGTGAAAAACTGTTTTTT. As protein: CASSSEGVGGEKLFF.